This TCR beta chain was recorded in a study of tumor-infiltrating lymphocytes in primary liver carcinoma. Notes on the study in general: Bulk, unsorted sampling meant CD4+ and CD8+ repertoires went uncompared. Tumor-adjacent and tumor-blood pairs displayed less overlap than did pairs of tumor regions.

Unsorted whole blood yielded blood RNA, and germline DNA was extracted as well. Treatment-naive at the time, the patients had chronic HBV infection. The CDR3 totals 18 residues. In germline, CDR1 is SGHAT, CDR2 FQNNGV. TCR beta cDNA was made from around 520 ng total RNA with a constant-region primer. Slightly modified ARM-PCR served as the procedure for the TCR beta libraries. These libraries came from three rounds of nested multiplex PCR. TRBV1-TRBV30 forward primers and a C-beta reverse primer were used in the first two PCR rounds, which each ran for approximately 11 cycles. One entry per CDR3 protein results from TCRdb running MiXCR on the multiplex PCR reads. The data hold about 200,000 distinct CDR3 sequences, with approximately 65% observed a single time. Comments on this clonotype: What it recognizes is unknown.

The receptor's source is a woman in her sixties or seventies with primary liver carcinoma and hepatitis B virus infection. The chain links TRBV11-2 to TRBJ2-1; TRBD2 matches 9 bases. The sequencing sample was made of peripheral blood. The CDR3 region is CPNSLSYSGSRPNYEQFF. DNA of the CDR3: TGTCCCAACAGCCTCAGCTATAGCGGGAGTCGACCCAATTACGAGCAGTTCTTC.